The sequence of this T cell receptor (beta chain) was determined in a study of blood T cells in healthy people across ages. Every participating donor contributed roughly 11 milliliters of peripheral blood through a draw. Using a J-beta primer mix together with a sample-barcoded 5' primer, a second PCR was run for about 6 to 12 cycles. TCRdb used MiXCR to reprocess the 5' RACE reads, holding one entry per CDR3 protein. The data show some 850,000 distinct CDR3 sequences, with roughly 24% seen just once and approximately 2.9% held by the top ten. The germline V gene encodes CDR1 DFQATT and CDR2 SNEGSKA (reference sequence). CDR3 size: 15 residues. Trimming pared 4 bases from V and 0 bases from J, leaving 15 bases between. Regarding this clonotype: Its specificity is unknown.

Study-level points and caveats: Aged donors had fewer naive CD4+ cells and lower diversity than long-lived donors.

These data were also reused for a study on T cells of mothers and their children. That study adds: There were over 8 million TCR beta CDR3 reads from each mother and roughly 3 million from each child. Mother-child pairs who were related displayed a slightly higher overlap than unrelated pairs, a difference that was non-significant.

The sequenced material came from blood. The sequence was obtained from a boy aged 5 to 17 in good health. The chain joins TRBV20-1 to TRBJ2-5, with D unclear. The CDR3 region is CSANIQEAYQETQYF. The DNA of the CDR3 is TGCAGTGCTAATATCCAGGAAGCGTACCAAGAGACCCAGTACTTC.